Each of the 9 T cell receptor beta chains below was sequenced from the same sample in a study of cytomegalovirus exposure and HLA in healthy donors. 60 Vbeta and 13 Jbeta primers were used in PCR. The repertoire was sequenced with immunoSEQ multiplex PCR; TCRdb's copy has only in-frame clones and lacks some. The sample contains 250,000 or so clones, around 90% of which appear only once. The sequenced material came from PBMCs. Receptors were obtained from a girl aged 2 to 10 in good health and CMV-seronegative.

This chain joins TRBV28 and TRBJ2-7; 9 bases are shared with TRBD1. Germline V gives CDR1 MDHEN, CDR2 SYDVKM. The CDR3 is 15 residues long. V lost 5 bases, J lost 2 bases, and 7 bases stayed unmatched. The CDR3 is CASSPTGGEPYEQYF. Written as DNA, the CDR3 is TGTGCCAGCAGTCCGACAGGGGGTGAACCCTACGAGCAGTACTTC.

This chain joins TRBV12-5 and TRBJ2-3; D ambiguous. Germline V gene sequence: CDR1 LGHNT, CDR2 FRNRAP. The CDR3 spans 16 residues. Trimming took 6 bases from V and 3 from J, leaving 19 bases between them. CDR3 amino acids: CASGPGPGGSTDTQYF. In DNA, the CDR3 is TGTGCTAGTGGCCCGGGTCCCGGCGGATCGACAGATACGCAGTATTTT.

This chain links TRBV2 with TRBJ2-5; 11 bases align to TRBD2. J gave up 2 bases and V 4 bases, and 3 bases lay outside the gene matches. Per the germline V gene, CDR1 is SNHLY and CDR2 is FYNNEI. There are 15 residues in the CDR3. The CDR3 bases are TGTGCCAGCAGTGGGACTAGCGGGCGGCAAGAGACCCAGTACTTC. As protein: CASSGTSGRQETQYF.

The gene calls are TRBV28 and TRBJ1-2; tentative D call: TRBD1 (5 bases). Trimming took 6 bases from V and 8 from J, leaving 16 bases between them. The CDR3 has 13 amino acids. Germline CDR1 is MDHEN and CDR2 is SYDVKM. The CDR3 DNA reads as TGTGCCAGCAGACGGGACTCGACGATCGGCTACACCTTC. Protein product: CASRRDSTIGYTF.

The chain links TRBV11-2 to TRBJ1-1; 7 bases are shared with TRBD1. This CDR3 comprises 12 residues. Looked up from germline, CDR1 is SGHAT and CDR2 is FQNNGV. V shed 5 bases and J 6 bases; nucleotides not matched to a gene: 3. CDR3 loop: CASSPGGPEAFF. The CDR3 nucleotides are TGTGCCAGCAGCCCAGGGGGTCCTGAAGCTTTCTTT. The full variable domain, completed using reference TRBV11-2 and TRBJ1-1, is EAGVAQSPRYKIIEKRQSVAFWCNPISGHATLYWYQQILGQGPKLLIQFQNNGVVDDSQLPKDRFSAERLKGVDSTLKIQPAKLEDSAVYLCASSPGGPEAFFGQGTRLTVV.

The V call is TRBV6-1, the J call TRBJ2-1; 8 nucleotides match TRBD2. After removal of 4 bases from V and 6 bases from J, the junction contained 14 bases not matched to a gene. Germline loops: CDR1 MNHNS, CDR2 SASEGT. CDR3 length: 17 residues. DNA of the CDR3: TGTGCCAGCAGTGTGTTTCGGCTAGCGGGTCGCGGCAATGAGCAGTTCTTC. Encoded protein: CASSVFRLAGRGNEQFF.

The chain employs TRBV25-1 and TRBJ1-6; TRBD1 agrees at 9 bases. The germline V gene encodes CDR1 MGHDK and CDR2 SYGVNS. The CDR3 totals 15 residues. The junction had 4 bases not matched to a gene; V was cut back by 4 bases and J by 6 bases. CDR3 in amino acids: CASSAQGAPNSPLHF. DNA of the CDR3: TGTGCCAGCAGTGCACAGGGGGCGCCTAATTCACCCCTCCACTTT.

CDR3 protein: CASSLEASGGYEQYF. The CDR3, as DNA: TGTGCCAGCAGCTTGGAGGCTAGCGGGGGGTACGAGCAGTACTTC. V gene TRBV5-5 combines with J gene TRBJ2-7, with 11 positions matching TRBD2. J gave up 4 bases and V 0 bases, and 3 bases lay outside the gene matches. Germline assignment: CDR1 SGHKS and CDR2 YYEKEE (reference sequence). The CDR3 is made up of 15 amino acids.

The rearrangement joins TRBV5-1 to TRBJ2-5; 15 nucleotides agree with TRBD2. Trimming at V came to 4 bases and at J to 5 bases, leaving 9 bases not matched to a gene. CDR1 is SGHRS, CDR2 YFSETQ, per germline. The CDR3 is 17 residues long. The CDR3 DNA reads TGCGCCAGCAGCGCCGGACTAGCGGGGGGGCTTGGGGAGACCCAGTACTTC. Translation gives CASSAGLAGGLGETQYF.